This T cell receptor (beta chain) was identified in a study of beta chain features in type 1 diabetes. Study information: Healthy donors, compared against patients, showed similar age, gender and cell yields.

Expressed TCRB transcripts were sequenced, since all the RNA that had been isolated was reverse transcribed. The protocol was immunoSEQ multiplex PCR, while the TCRdb copy is restricted to in-frame clones and leaves out a portion. Among around 340,000 clones, 6.5% to 10% were seen once, and the ten largest hold 0.44%. Points from the study as a whole: Among patients with Type 1 diabetes, TCRB CDR3s were moderately but significantly shorter in every one of the four CD4+ subsets. There was a possibility that cDNA sequencing over-represented cells with high TCR expression. Equally in patients and controls, shorter templates might have been favored by PCR.

Remarks on this clone: The antigen remains undetermined.

The CDR3 covers 16 residues. Trimming cost V 2 bases and J 2 bases, with 12 bases left between them. Germline loops: CDR1 SGHTA, CDR2 FQGTGA. Sequenced: central memory CD4+ T cells from blood. The chain recombines TRBV7-3 with TRBJ2-2; tentatively, D is TRBD2 (6 bases). The sequence derives from a woman aged 18-29 years in good health. Written as DNA, the CDR3 is TGTGCCAGCAGCTTATTCGGTAGCGGAAACACCGGGGAGCTGTTTTTT. Amino acid sequence: CASSLFGSGNTGELFF.